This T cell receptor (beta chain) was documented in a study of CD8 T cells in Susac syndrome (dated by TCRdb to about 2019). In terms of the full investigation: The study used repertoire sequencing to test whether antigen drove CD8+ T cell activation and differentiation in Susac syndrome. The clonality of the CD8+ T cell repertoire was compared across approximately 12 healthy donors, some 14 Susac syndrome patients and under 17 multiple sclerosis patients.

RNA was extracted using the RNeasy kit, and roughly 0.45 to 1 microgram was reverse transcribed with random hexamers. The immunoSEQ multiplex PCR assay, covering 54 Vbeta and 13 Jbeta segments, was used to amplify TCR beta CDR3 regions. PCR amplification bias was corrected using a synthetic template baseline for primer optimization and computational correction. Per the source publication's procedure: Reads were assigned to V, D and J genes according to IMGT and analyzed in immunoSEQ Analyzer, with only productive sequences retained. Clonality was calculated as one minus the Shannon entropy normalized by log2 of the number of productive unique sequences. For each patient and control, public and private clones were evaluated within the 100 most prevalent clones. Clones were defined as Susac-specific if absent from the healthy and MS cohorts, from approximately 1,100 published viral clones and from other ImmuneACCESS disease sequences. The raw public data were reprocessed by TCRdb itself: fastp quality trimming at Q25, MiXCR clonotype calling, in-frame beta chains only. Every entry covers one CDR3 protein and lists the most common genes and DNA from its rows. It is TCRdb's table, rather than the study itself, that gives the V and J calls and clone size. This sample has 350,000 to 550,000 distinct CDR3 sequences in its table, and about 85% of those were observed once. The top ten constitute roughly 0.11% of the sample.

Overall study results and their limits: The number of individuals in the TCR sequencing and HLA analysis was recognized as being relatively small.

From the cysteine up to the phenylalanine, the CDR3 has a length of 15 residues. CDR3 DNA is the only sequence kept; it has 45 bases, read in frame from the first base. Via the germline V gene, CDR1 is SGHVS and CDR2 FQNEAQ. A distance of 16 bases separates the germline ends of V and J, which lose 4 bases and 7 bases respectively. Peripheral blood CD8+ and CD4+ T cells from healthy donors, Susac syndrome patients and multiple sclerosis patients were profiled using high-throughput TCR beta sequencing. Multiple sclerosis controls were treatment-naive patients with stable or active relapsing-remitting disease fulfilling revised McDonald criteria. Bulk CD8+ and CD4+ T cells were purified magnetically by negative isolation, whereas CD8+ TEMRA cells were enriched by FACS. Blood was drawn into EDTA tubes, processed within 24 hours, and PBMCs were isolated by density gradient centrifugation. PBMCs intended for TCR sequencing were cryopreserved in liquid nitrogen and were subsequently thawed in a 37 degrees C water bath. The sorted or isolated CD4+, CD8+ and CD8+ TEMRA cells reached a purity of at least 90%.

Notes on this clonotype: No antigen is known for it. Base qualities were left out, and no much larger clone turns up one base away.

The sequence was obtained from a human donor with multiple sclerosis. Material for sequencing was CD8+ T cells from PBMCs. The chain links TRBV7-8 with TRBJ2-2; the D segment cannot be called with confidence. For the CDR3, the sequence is CASSSRLQDGGELFF. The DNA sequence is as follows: TGTGCCAGCAGCTCCAGGCTGCAGGACGGCGGGGAGCTGTTTTTT.